The 26 T cell receptor beta chains presented below share a single source sample, sequenced in a study of siplizumab effects on memory and regulatory T cells. Clones were sequenced by immunoSEQ multiplex PCR, and TCRdb holds only the in-frame ones, with some missing. Here the sample spans 80,000 to 130,000 clones, around 90% being singletons. The specimen sequenced was Tregs sorted from blood. The receptors derive from a human donor in good health.

The V and J genes are TRBV5-6 and TRBJ2-7; D is possibly TRBD1 (6 bases). Germline CDR1 is SGHDT and CDR2 is YYEEEE. The CDR3 loop spans 15 amino acids. V lost 7 bases and J lost 3, with 20 bases in between. The CDR3 DNA sequence: TGTGCCAGCGGCTCGTGGGGGCGCCTTAACTACGAGCAGTACTTC. The encoded protein is CASGSWGRLNYEQYF.

This clone was detected only a few times. In nucleotides, the CDR3 is TGTGCCAGCAGTGACGACCTATCTTTTGAAAAACTGTTTTTT. Translating it yields CASSDDLSFEKLFF. The chain carries TRBV6-4 and TRBJ1-4; unclear D gene. From germline, CDR1 is MRHNA and CDR2 SNTAGT. Trimming shortened V by 2 bases and J by 7 bases, and 11 bases separated the two germline ends. This CDR3 has 14 residues.

The CDR3 DNA follows: TGTGCCAGCAGCCATGCCGGGACAAGTGCGAATGGCTACACCTTC. Translating gives CASSHAGTSANGYTF. V and J are TRBV14 and TRBJ1-2, with D perhaps matching TRBD1 (6 bases). V lost 3 bases and J lost 6, with 17 bases in between. This CDR3 has 15 amino acids. Germline V gene lookup returns CDR1 SGHDN and CDR2 FVKESK.

The chain has TRBV14 and TRBJ2-7; D is unclear. The germline gives CDR1 SGHDN, CDR2 FVKESK. The CDR3 sequence is 11 residues long. Trimming took off 1 base at V and 5 bases at J, with 3 bases between the two ends. The CDR3 loop reads CASSQVHEQYF. The CDR3 DNA follows: TGTGCCAGCAGCCAAGTTCACGAGCAGTACTTC.

The chain uses TRBV2 and TRBJ2-7; D is undetermined. V lost 3 bases to trimming and J lost 3 bases, with 9 bases between them. This CDR3 comprises 13 residues. The germline V gene encodes CDR1 SNHLY and CDR2 FYNNEI. The DNA of the CDR3 is TGTGCCAGCAGTGATAACACCCGCTACGAGCAGTACTTC. Residues: CASSDNTRYEQYF.

As for this clone: A much larger clone sits a single nucleotide away, making a read error possible. The rearrangement joins TRBV10-2 to TRBJ2-7; D may be TRBD1 (6 bases). This CDR3 has 15 amino acids. CDR1 is WSHSY and CDR2 is SAAADI in the germline V gene. Trimming shortened V by 3 bases and J by 2 bases, and 14 bases separated the two germline ends. CDR3 nucleotides: TGCGCCAGCAGTGAATTTTGGGACAACCCCTACGAGCAGTACTTC. Translation: CASSEFWDNPYEQYF.

This clone was seen just once. The chain recombines TRBV6-1 with TRBJ2-5, with 13 bases that match TRBD2. The junction had 4 bases not matched to a gene; V was cut back by 1 base and J by 5 bases. Germline loops: CDR1 MNHNS, CDR2 SASEGT. The CDR3 is 16 residues long. The CDR3 DNA is TGTGCCAGCAGTGAAGAACTAGCGGGAGGGTGGGAGACCCAGTACTTC. It specifies CASSEELAGGWETQYF.

This rearrangement joins TRBV7-9 to TRBJ2-3; 8 nucleotides match TRBD2. The CDR3 covers 15 residues. J was trimmed by 0 bases and V by 6 bases; bases with no gene match: 5. From germline, CDR1 is SEHNR and CDR2 FQNEAQ (reference sequence). CDR3 residues: CASRIRLASTDTQYF. The CDR3 region has the DNA TGTGCCAGCAGGATAAGACTAGCGAGCACAGATACGCAGTATTTT.

The gene calls are TRBV6-1 and TRBJ1-2; D is perhaps TRBD1 (6 bases). CDR3 length: 15 amino acids. Germline V gives CDR1 MNHNS, CDR2 SASEGT. V lost 8 bases and J 3 bases, leaving 19 bases between the germline ends. The DNA of the CDR3 is TGTGCCAGCTCGGAGGGGGGGCTAAGGGACTATGGCTACACCTTC. This codes for CASSEGGLRDYGYTF.

The chain combines TRBV6-5 with TRBJ1-2; a weak D match, TRBD1 (6 bases). The CDR3 is 14 amino acids. Deletions cut 2 bases from V and 3 bases from J, with 10 bases between. Germline V CDR1 and CDR2: MNHEY, SVGAGI. CDR3 nucleotide sequence: TGTGCCAGCAGTTACGCAGGGGTTGACTATGGCTACACCTTC. Its protein is CASSYAGVDYGYTF.

This clone was counted a single time. This chain links TRBV19 with TRBJ2-7, with TRBD1 matching 7 bases. The germline V gene encodes CDR1 LNHDA and CDR2 SQIVND (reference sequence). CDR3 length: 16 amino acids. Trimming cost V 3 bases and J 7 bases; bases outside gene matches: 15. CDR3 in amino acids: CASSIAPRLQGKEQYF. For the CDR3, the DNA is TGTGCCAGTAGTATTGCCCCTCGGTTACAGGGGAAGGAGCAGTACTTC.

The chain recombines TRBV7-6 with TRBJ2-1; D remains unclear. With 1 base removed from V and 5 bases from J, the gap between germline ends came to 21 bases. Germline CDR1 reads SGHVS; CDR2 reads FNYEAQ. The CDR3 totals 18 residues. The DNA of the CDR3 is TGTGCCAGCAGCTTAGTTTTCTGGGTCCCCCATAGTGACAATGAGCAGTTCTTC. Protein: CASSLVFWVPHSDNEQFF.

The CDR3 sequence: CASSARSDYEQYF. CDR3 bases: TGTGCCAGCAGCGCCAGATCAGATTACGAGCAGTACTTC. This rearrangement joins TRBV7-9 to TRBJ2-7; no firm D call. Germline-derived CDR1 and CDR2 are SEHNR and FQNEAQ (reference sequence). The CDR3 runs to 13 residues. Trimming cost V 5 bases and J 4 bases, with 12 bases left between them.

This chain links TRBV6-1 with TRBJ1-5, with D hard to call. This CDR3 spans 15 amino acids. CDR1 MNHNS and CDR2 SASEGT come from the germline V gene. V was trimmed by 10 bases and J by 3 bases, leaving 19 bases between them. CDR3 in amino acids: CATLDRVLLNQPQHF. The CDR3 bases are TGTGCCACCCTAGACCGGGTCTTGCTCAATCAGCCCCAGCATTTT.

This sequence joins TRBV15 and TRBJ1-4; no clear D. This CDR3 has 13 amino acids. CDR1 is LNHNV, CDR2 YYDKDF, per germline (reference sequence). Between the trimmed V and J ends, which lost 6 bases and 0 bases, there was a span of 5 bases. The CDR3 spells CATRGTTNEKLFF. The CDR3 DNA is TGTGCCACCAGGGGAACAACTAATGAAAAACTGTTTTTT.

The chain couples TRBV28 to TRBJ2-1; TRBD1 agrees at 7 bases. The CDR3 consists of 11 residues. From germline, CDR1 is MDHEN and CDR2 SYDVKM. V lost 6 bases to trimming and J lost 15 bases; unmatched junction nucleotides: 8. The CDR3 region is CASSGLGQLFF. CDR3 bases: TGTGCCAGCAGCGGATTGGGACAGCTGTTCTTC. The whole variable domain, filled in from reference TRBV28 and TRBJ2-1, reads DVKVTQSSRYLVKRTGEKVFLECVQDMDHENMFWYRQDPGLGLRLIYFSYDVKMKEKGDIPEGYSVSREKKERFSLILESASTNQTSMYLCASSGLGQLFFGPGTRLTVL.

The V gene is TRBV4-1, the J gene TRBJ2-5; no firm D call. Germline V gene data show CDR1 as MGHRA and CDR2 as YSYEKL. Trimming shortened V by 2 bases and J by 4 bases, and 5 bases separated the two germline ends. The CDR3 has 12 amino acids. CDR3 amino acids: CASSQIGETQYF. The CDR3 DNA reads TGCGCCAGCAGCCAAATCGGAGAGACCCAGTACTTC.

On this clone itself: Germline is not matched at one junction end, which may reflect a read error. The genes are TRBV5-6 and TRBJ2-5; D ambiguous. This CDR3 spans 12 amino acids. Germline CDR1 is SGHDT and CDR2 is YYEEEE. DNA for the CDR3: TGTGCCAGCAGCTCCTACCACGAGACCCAGTACTTC. Translating it yields CASSSYHETQYF.

In its sample, this clone was seen once. The chain has TRBV4-2 and TRBJ1-1; D unresolved. This CDR3 has 15 amino acids. CDR1 is LGHNA and CDR2 is YNFKEQ in the germline V gene. V was clipped by 0 bases and J by 5 bases, with 13 bases between them. This CDR3 reads CASSQDWQPGTEAFF. The CDR3, as DNA: TGTGCCAGCAGCCAAGATTGGCAGCCTGGTACTGAAGCTTTCTTT.

This clone showed up just a few times. The chain couples TRBV19 to TRBJ2-7; 8 bases are shared with TRBD2. Germline V lookup: CDR1 LNHDA, CDR2 SQIVND (reference sequence). The ends lost 4 bases at V and 0 bases at J; junction bases unmatched: 8. CDR3 length: 16 residues. The chain's CDR3 is CASSNTGLVSSYEQYF. Written as DNA, the CDR3 is TGTGCCAGTAGTAATACGGGACTAGTGTCCTCCTACGAGCAGTACTTC.

The chain combines TRBV27 with TRBJ1-2; the D gene is possibly TRBD1 (6 bases). The CDR3 runs 13 residues. V was shortened by 6 bases and J by 8 bases, with 16 bases between the two germline ends. Germline-derived CDR1 and CDR2 are MNHEY and SMNVEV (reference sequence). The CDR3 loop reads CASSTPTGNGYTF. The CDR3 DNA reads as TGTGCCAGCAGCACCCCGACAGGAAACGGCTACACCTTC.

With respect to this clone: Other DNA variants within this sample encode the same CDR3. The chain links TRBV5-1 to TRBJ2-5; 8 bases align to TRBD2. V was clipped by 2 bases and J by 5 bases; unmatched bases: 2. Germline lookup yields CDR1 SGHRS and CDR2 YFSETQ. This CDR3 has 13 amino acids. CDR3 residues: CASSFSGGETQYF. CDR3 in DNA: TGCGCCAGCAGCTTCAGCGGGGGCGAGACCCAGTACTTC.

Points on this clone: A much larger clone sits a single nucleotide away, making a read error possible. The chain combines TRBV5-5 with TRBJ1-1, with 8 nucleotides matching TRBD1. This CDR3 is built from 14 residues. J was trimmed by 0 bases and V by 4 bases; bases with no gene match: 2. Germline assignment: CDR1 SGHKS and CDR2 YYEKEE (reference sequence). The CDR3 nucleotides read TGTGCCAGCAGCCAGGGACAGGTGAACACTGAAGCTTTCTTT. It translates to CASSQGQVNTEAFF.

This chain joins TRBV19 and TRBJ1-2; 9 bases map to TRBD1. V was clipped by 3 bases and J by 3 bases; unmatched bases: 5. This CDR3 comprises 15 residues. In germline, CDR1 is LNHDA, CDR2 SQIVND (reference sequence). The CDR3 loop is CASSMGGQGDYGYTF. The DNA of the CDR3 is TGTGCCAGTAGTATGGGGGGACAGGGTGACTATGGCTACACCTTC.

V gene TRBV6-6 combines with J gene TRBJ2-7; 10 nucleotides align to TRBD1. The CDR3 has 15 residues. From germline, CDR1 is MNHNY and CDR2 SVGAGI (reference sequence). V was clipped by 4 bases and J by 6 bases; unmatched bases: 9. This CDR3 is CASSSPGQGQTEQYF. CDR3 nucleotide sequence: TGTGCCAGCAGTTCCCCGGGACAGGGGCAGACCGAGCAGTACTTC.

This clone was observed a single time. This chain connects TRBV5-1 to TRBJ1-5; 12 bases line up with TRBD1. V gave up 4 bases and J gave up 2 bases; unmatched junction bases: 7. The CDR3 is made up of 17 amino acids. The germline V gene has CDR1 SGHRS and CDR2 YFSETQ. CDR3 protein: CASSIGTGGAGNQPQHF. The CDR3 bases are TGCGCCAGCAGCATTGGGACAGGGGGCGCCGGCAATCAGCCCCAGCATTTT.